The next 8 T cell receptor beta chains were all read from a single sample in a study of cytotoxic CD8 clonotypes in ibrutinib-treated CLL. Data came from immunoSEQ multiplex PCR; TCRdb stores just in-frame clones and leaves some out. Among approximately 330,000 clones listed, about 77% were seen once. The sample was PBMCs, taken before ibrutinib treatment. Receptors were obtained from a human donor with chronic lymphocytic leukemia.

The V gene is TRBV2, the J gene TRBJ1-3, with D hard to call. There are 16 residues in the CDR3. CDR1 is SNHLY and CDR2 is FYNNEI in the germline V gene. The V end lost 4 bases, the J end lost 0 bases, and 13 bases lay between the germline ends. The DNA for the CDR3 is TGTGCCAGCAGTGCCATTGCAGCAAGCTCTGGAAACACCATATATTTT. It translates to CASSAIAASSGNTIYF. Supplemented by reference TRBV2 and TRBJ1-3, the full variable domain reads EPEVTQTPSHQVTQMGQEVILRCVPISNHLYFYWYRQILGQKVEFLVSFYNNEISEKSEIFDDQFSVERPDGSNFTLKIRSTKLEDSAMYFCASSAIAASSGNTIYFGEGSWLTVV.

The chain uses TRBV2 and TRBJ2-5; 8 positions agree with TRBD2. CDR1 SNHLY and CDR2 FYNNEI come from the germline V gene. J lost 2 bases, V lost 6 bases, and 8 bases had no gene match. The CDR3 contains 15 residues. The CDR3, as DNA: TGTGCCAGCAGAGAGCGGGAGAGAATACAAGAGACCCAGTACTTC. This codes for CASRERERIQETQYF.

The J gene is TRBJ2-7, the V gene TRBV29-1; TRBD2 aligns across 7 bases. Germline trimming cut 5 bases from V and 2 bases from J; bases unmatched to any gene: 12. Germline assignment: CDR1 SQVTM and CDR2 ANQGSEA. CDR3 length: 15 residues. CDR3: CSVSPQASGAYEQYF. The CDR3 coding sequence is TGCAGCGTTTCCCCCCAGGCTAGCGGAGCCTACGAGCAGTACTTC.

The gene calls are TRBV15 and TRBJ2-2; D might be TRBD1 (6 bases). Trimming took 0 bases from V and 1 from J, leaving 12 bases between them. The CDR3 has 17 amino acids. Germline lookup yields CDR1 LNHNV and CDR2 YYDKDF (reference sequence). The CDR3 DNA is TGTGCCACCAGCAGAGATCTTGCGACAGGGAACACCGGGGAGCTGTTTTTT. This encodes CATSRDLATGNTGELFF.

The chain employs TRBV28 and TRBJ1-5; a possible D gene is TRBD1 (5 bases). Trimming cost V 1 base and J 9 bases, with 13 bases left between them. Germline CDR1 and CDR2: MDHEN and SYDVKM. The CDR3 totals 14 residues. The DNA for the CDR3 is TGTGCCAGCAGTTTATCAGGGAAGGTACGGCCCCAGCATTTT. This sequence encodes CASSLSGKVRPQHF. Filled out from reference TRBV28 and TRBJ1-5, the complete variable domain reads DVKVTQSSRYLVKRTGEKVFLECVQDMDHENMFWYRQDPGLGLRLIYFSYDVKMKEKGDIPEGYSVSREKKERFSLILESASTNQTSMYLCASSLSGKVRPQHFGDGTRLSIL.

This clone has more than one count but fewer than ten. The chain is built from TRBV5-1 and TRBJ2-7, with 12 bases aligning to TRBD2. This CDR3 has 16 residues. V was clipped by 4 bases and J by 5 bases; unmatched bases: 10. The germline V gene has CDR1 SGHRS and CDR2 YFSETQ. The CDR3 sequence: CASSTRTSGTANEQYF. The CDR3 nucleotides read TGCGCCAGCAGCACCCGGACTAGCGGGACAGCTAACGAGCAGTACTTC.

The DNA of the CDR3 is TGTGCCAGCAGCCTCCTCGGGACAGCTGATGGCTACACCTTC. It specifies CASSLLGTADGYTF. The chain combines TRBV4-2 with TRBJ1-2, with 7 bases matching TRBD1. V shed 4 bases, J shed 6 bases, and the junction held 8 bases outside the gene matches. This CDR3 has 14 residues. Per the germline V gene, CDR1 is LGHNA and CDR2 is YNFKEQ.

The chain is built from TRBV4-1 and TRBJ2-7; 10 bases line up with TRBD2. Germline V gene data show CDR1 as MGHRA and CDR2 as YSYEKL. The CDR3 covers 19 residues. The trim removed 0 bases at V and 4 bases at J, leaving 15 bases unmatched. This chain's CDR3 is CASSQEGGLAGVLEYEQYF. DNA for the CDR3: TGCGCCAGCAGCCAAGAGGGAGGGCTAGCGGGAGTTTTAGAATACGAGCAGTACTTC.